This T cell receptor (beta chain) originates from a study of CD8 T cells in Susac syndrome. Study outcomes and limitations: The number of individuals included in the study's TCR sequencing and HLA analysis was acknowledged as relatively small.

V lost 6 bases to trimming and J lost 7 bases, with 13 bases between them. The length of the CDR3 is 13 residues. Healthy donors formed controls matched for age and sex. In the case of this clonotype: What it recognizes is unknown.

It was with random hexamers that about 0.45 to 1 ug RNA was reverse transcribed. The amplification used immunoSEQ multiplex PCR on TCR beta CDR3; it spanned 54 Vbeta and 13 Jbeta. TCRdb analysed the immunoSEQ multiplex PCR reads with MiXCR anew, one entry per CDR3 protein. The sample holds under 200,000 distinct CDR3 sequences; over 85% are singletons and the top ten take more than 0.12%. Specimen: CD4+ T cells from PBMCs. The receptor's source is a human donor in good health. The rearrangement joins TRBV12-3 or TRBV12-4 to TRBJ1-5; D remains ambiguous. CDR3 sequence (DNA): TGTGCCAGCAGCCAATTTGAAAACCAGCCCCAGCATTTT. It yields the protein CASSQFENQPQHF.